This record concerns one TCR beta chain sequence. In this sample, this clone turned up a few times. This clone's antigen is unknown. No clone much larger than this one lies a single base away; base qualities are absent. A distance of 12 bases separates the germline ends of V and J, which lose 4 bases and 2 bases respectively. The CDR3 covers 14 residues, taking in both the cysteine and the phenylalanine. Here the CDR3 DNA is all that survives: 42 bases in frame from base 1. According to the germline V gene, CDR1 reads SGHTS and CDR2 reads YDEGEE. This sample stems from a study of shared clonotypes between healthy human individuals (dated by TCRdb to 2018 to 2020). At the level of the whole study: The cohort included a few men and a couple of women between 18 and 49 years of age. To estimate repertoire size and how much clonotypes are shared between individuals, the study performed deep sequencing of blood TCR repertoires from roughly five healthy adults. Per donor, leukapheresis produced somewhere between about 0.8 and 9 billion PBMCs. For each donor, three plates each were used for CD4 naive and CD4 memory, two plates were used for CD8 naive, and one plate was used for CD8 memory. Different laboratories and diverse techniques were used to prepare libraries and sequence TCR repertoires, to increase sequencing depth and limit assay-specific biases. What the authors observed across the whole study: Pairwise subsampling led to the expectation that sequencing depth would affect the degree of clonotype sharing among donors. Compared with non-shared clonotypes, clonotypes shared by all four sorted-subset donors had higher generation probabilities. Estimated clonotype richness was generally larger for naive than for memory subsets. Incomplete sequencing was indicated by rarefaction of sorted-subset datasets, despite the large sequencing depth. The genetic and exposure-history diversity represented was limited by the small number of donors. Roughly 5.2% of naive CD4, around 3.6% of naive CD8, approximately 2.2% of memory CD4, and about 0.4% of memory CD8 clonotypes were shared across a few donors. Sampling was limited to blood, and TCR repertoires in tissue likely differ from TCR repertoires in blood.

Healthy HIV-negative adults with no recently reported acute infections or vaccinations were included as donors. Every donor was a Caucasian adult living in Nashville, Tennessee, USA. CD4+ T cells were enriched through magnetic negative selection, after which naive cells were positively selected on CD45RA and the remaining negative fraction served as the memory subset. After blood collection by leukapheresis, PBMCs were isolated using Ficoll-Histopaque density gradient centrifugation and then cryopreserved in the vapor phase of liquid nitrogen. Analytical flow cytometry was used to check the purity and quantity of each magnetically sorted T cell population. Genomic DNA was isolated from each sorted fraction and quantified by UV absorbance on a Nanodrop 2000c. Using the deep immunoSEQ assay, TCR CDR3 regions were amplified from genomic DNA by multiplex PCR. Extracted genomic DNA from each cell subset was spread evenly across all wells of several immunoSEQ 96-well plates, with each plate serving as a replicate. Each replicate PCR for sorted subsets received about 210 ng genomic DNA, equal to about 29,000 T cell genomes. Purified libraries were measured with a Qubit 3.0 fluorometer, size-checked on a Bioanalyzer 2100, and measured again with the KAPA Library Quantification kit. Every immunoSEQ 96-well plate was sequenced on a separate single-read 150-cycle Illumina NextSeq 550 flow cell. In the authors' own workflow: The immunoSEQ output contained only junctional sequences without quality scores, so filtering could not match that applied to full-length reads. Sequences were annotated with PyIR, a Python wrapper for IgBLAST v1.9, and V/J genes and CDR3 were assigned using IMGT germline references. Reads were removed for weak V/J assignments (E-value above 1e-6), missing CDR3, stop codons, out-of-frame junctions, or ambiguous translated residues. V3J clonotypes were defined as sequences sharing the same inferred V gene, J gene, and CDR3 amino acid sequence. Percentage overlap between repertoires was calculated by dividing the number of shared unique clonotypes by the size of the smaller repertoire. Richness of each repertoire was evaluated using RTK rarefaction, the Chao1 estimator, and Recon v2.1 estimates of unobserved clonotypes. OLGA was used to compute generation probabilities for all TCRbeta clonotypes that the gDNA method yielded from several donors. TCRdb limited this immuneACCESS table to in-frame rearrangements with V and J called. A share of clones is missing; checked studies link under half to unresolved V genes, and the rest is unexplained. V and J calls plus clone size are reproduced from that table; the DNA served to infer D and trimming. Within this sample are about 710,000 clones, with around 73% of them counted one time only. The ten largest clones capture 1.5% to 2% of the sample.

The sample taken for sequencing was memory CD4+ T cells sorted from blood. The cell subset or site tag for this specimen amounts to: CD45RA-negative fraction. The V gene is TRBV5-8 and the J gene is TRBJ2-5; the best D guess is TRBD1, with 5 bases matching. This TCR was recovered from a woman aged 25 to 39 in good health. The base sequence is TGTGCCAGCAGCCAGAGGACAAGTCAAGAGACCCAGTACTTC. Translated, this gives CASSQRTSQETQYF.